The clone carrying this T cell receptor beta chain appeared once. What it recognizes is unknown. The CDR3 loop spans 13 amino acids. Germline V lookup: CDR1 MNHEY, CDR2 SVGAGI. Trimming cost V 4 bases and J 11 bases, with 14 bases left between them. Method: immunoSEQ multiplex PCR; TCRdb's copy keeps in-frame clones and lacks some. Altogether about 83,000 clones are present, around 82% being singletons, with the ten largest covering over 1.2%. The entry originates in a study of lymphopenia after photon versus proton radiotherapy. Study-wide results and caveats: After lymphocyte nadir, photon-treated repertoires showed oligoclonal expansion, especially CD8+ Temra. Photon-treated patients lost naive T cells and TCR diversity; proton-treated stayed stable. In patients who died, overall survival fell as post-nadir TCR diversity dropped more. Better survival with proton therapy was suggested as possible, not demonstrated.

The V gene is TRBV6-5, the J gene TRBJ2-2; D perhaps matches TRBD2 (5 bases). Source: peripheral blood, taken from a patient treated with proton-based radiotherapy. This TCR derives from a man aged 55 to 70 with pancreatic cancer. The CDR3 sequence is CASSWGASRELFF. In DNA, the CDR3 is TGTGCCAGCAGTTGGGGAGCATCCAGAGAGCTGTTTTTT.